The clone carrying this T cell receptor (beta chain) was recorded only once. The record originates from a study of technical replicates of blood from a handful of donors. This CDR3 region has 16 residues. CDR1 MNHNY and CDR2 SVGAGI come from the germline V gene (reference sequence). V was clipped by 6 bases and J by 7 bases; unmatched bases: 15. Sequencing was performed with immunoSEQ multiplex PCR; in TCRdb, only in-frame clones are kept and a portion is missing. The table includes tens of thousands of clones, about nine tenths detected once. The rearrangement joins TRBV6-6 to TRBJ2-7; 10 positions agree with TRBD1. The sequenced sample consisted of T cells isolated from PBMCs. The receptor's source is a human donor in good health. The CDR3 DNA follows: TGTGCCAGCAGCTGGACAGGGGGGGACGAGCGGGATGAGCAGTACTTC. It encodes CASSWTGGDERDEQYF.